This TCR beta chain was recorded in a study of CD8 T cells in Susac syndrome. Sequencing of TCR beta was carried out in blood CD8+ and CD4+ T cells. The multiple sclerosis control group consisted of treatment-naive patients whose relapsing-remitting disease, which was either stable or active, fulfilled revised McDonald criteria. Through negative isolation, CD4+ and CD8+ T cells were obtained, while TEMRA cells were enriched using FACS. Random hexamers were used to reverse transcribe the RNA input (roughly 0.5 to 1 ug). An immunoSEQ multiplex PCR amplified TCR beta CDR3 over 54 Vbeta and 13 Jbeta. TCRdb called the immunoSEQ multiplex PCR reads again in MiXCR, with one record for every CDR3 protein. The repertoire consists of around 300,000 distinct CDR3 sequences, with roughly 94% occurring once and the leading ten covering over 0.065%. The CDR3 is 14 amino acids. Germline values: CDR1 SGHTA, CDR2 FQGNSA. Trimming removed 7 bases from V and 7 bases from J, with 16 bases in between.

This TCR was sampled from a human donor with multiple sclerosis. V and J are TRBV7-2 and TRBJ2-2; D gene ambiguous. Specimen: CD4+ T cells from PBMCs. The CDR3: CASTPRPSVGELFF. CDR3 nucleotides: TGTGCCAGCACCCCCCGACCCTCCGTCGGGGAGCTGTTTTTT.